The 15 T cell receptor beta chains below were found in one sample sequenced in a study of human T cells and chemical hapten exposure. Time point denoted: patch test 3, about 24 weeks after DPC sensitization. Treatment in this sample: therapeutic diphenylcyclopropenone sensitization with weekly scalp DPC. TCRdb reanalysed the RACE reads using MiXCR and keeps one entry per CDR3 protein. The sample includes 190,000 or so distinct CDR3 sequences, 20% to 25% of them seen just once. The specimen was whole blood, collected in connection with sensitization to the hapten diphenylcyclopropenone (DPC). These receptors were obtained from a woman aged 40 to 49 with alopecia areata. Some clones in this sample may be carry-over from other donors' samples.

This clonotype occurred a few times. This sequence joins TRBV21-1 and TRBJ2-7; the table gives TRBD1 as D, unverified against the DNA. TRBV21-1 is deemed a pseudogene. The CDR3 is 11 residues long. The CDR3, as DNA: TGTGCCAGCAGCCCGATGCACCCCTACGACTTC. This gives the protein CASSPMHPYDF.

J is TRBJ1-5 and V is TRBV20-1; D is uncertain. V shed 3 bases and J shed 2 bases, with 11 bases lying between them. The CDR3 sequence is 14 residues long. Germline V gene data show CDR1 as DFQATT and CDR2 as SNEGSKA (reference sequence). CDR3 nucleotide sequence: TGCAGTGCTAGGAGTGTAATCGGCAATCAGCCCCAGCATTTT. This encodes CSARSVIGNQPQHF.

This clonotype was seen more than once but under ten times. The chain has TRBV20-1 and TRBJ2-1, with 7 bases fitting TRBD2. The CDR3 totals 15 residues. Germline V CDR1 and CDR2: DFQATT, SNEGSKA (reference sequence). With 1 base clipped from V and 6 bases from J, the junction kept 9 bases outside the gene matches. CDR3 region: CSARGGPGGLNEQFF. The CDR3 coding sequence is TGCAGTGCTAGAGGCGGGCCGGGAGGCCTCAATGAGCAGTTCTTC.

The chain recombines TRBV6-5 with TRBJ1-4, with TRBD1 as a possible D gene (5 bases). The V gene's germline CDR1 is MNHEY and CDR2 SVGAGI. CDR3 length: 15 residues. V dropped 4 bases and J dropped 3 bases, with 12 bases sitting between them. The CDR3 loop reads CASSSQWGSNEKLFF. The CDR3 DNA sequence: TGTGCCAGCAGTTCCCAATGGGGGTCTAATGAAAAACTGTTTTTT.

This clonotype was observed at least ten times. V usage is TRBV7-9 and J usage is TRBJ1-1; 9 nucleotides align to TRBD1. Germline-derived CDR1 and CDR2 are SEHNR and FQNEAQ (reference sequence). The length of the CDR3 is 13 residues. The junction had 3 bases not matched to a gene; V was cut back by 6 bases and J by 4 bases. The chain's CDR3 is CASRGQGSTEAFF. The CDR3 DNA follows: TGTGCCAGCAGGGGACAGGGTTCCACTGAAGCTTTCTTT.

The rearrangement joins TRBV7-2 to TRBJ2-1; 12 nucleotides agree with TRBD2. The CDR3 contains 15 residues. V shed 5 bases, J shed 4 bases, and the junction held 3 bases outside the gene matches. Germline CDR1 is SGHTA and CDR2 is FQGNSA. The DNA of the CDR3 is TGTGCCAGCAGCCCAACTAGCGGGAGGTACAATGAGCAGTTCTTC. Translation gives CASSPTSGRYNEQFF.

This clonotype was observed a handful of times. The chain carries TRBV20-1 and TRBJ2-1; 8 nucleotides match TRBD2. In germline, CDR1 is DFQATT, CDR2 SNEGSKA (reference sequence). The CDR3 contains 16 residues. V lost 0 bases, J lost 4 bases, and 8 bases stayed unmatched. CDR3 DNA: TGCAGTGCTAGAGATCTCGGGCTAGCGGGTTACAATGAGCAGTTCTTC. Translated, it gives CSARDLGLAGYNEQFF.

The rearrangement uses TRBV30 and TRBJ2-2; D unclear. This CDR3 has 12 residues. With 4 bases removed from V and 6 bases from J, the gap between germline ends came to 9 bases. Looked up from germline, CDR1 is GTSNPN and CDR2 is SVGIG (reference sequence). The CDR3 DNA reads TGTGCCTGGAATTCGGGCCCCGGGGAGCTGTTTTTT. It is translated as CAWNSGPGELFF.

This clonotype has just a few counts. The chain uses TRBV29-1 and TRBJ2-7; 11 nucleotides match TRBD1. In germline, CDR1 is SQVTM, CDR2 ANQGSEA. J lost 4 bases, V lost 7 bases, and 6 bases had no gene match. The CDR3 is 13 amino acids. CDR3 protein: CSAWDRGVYEQYF. CDR3 DNA: TGCAGCGCCTGGGACAGGGGGGTTTACGAGCAGTACTTC.

This clonotype was counted ten times or more. V usage is TRBV2 and J usage is TRBJ2-6; D gene ambiguous. CDR1 and CDR2 from the germline V gene are SNHLY and FYNNEI. The length of the CDR3 is 12 residues. V shed 4 bases and J shed 3 bases, with 1 base lying between them. The CDR3 is CASSVGANVLTF. CDR3 in DNA: TGTGCCAGCAGTGTTGGGGCCAACGTCCTGACTTTC.

The chain combines TRBV25-1 with TRBJ2-1, with D unresolved. The V gene's germline CDR1 is MGHDK and CDR2 SYGVNS. CDR3 length: 10 residues. Trimming stripped 9 bases from V and 7 bases from J, with 7 bases between. The CDR3 bases are TGTGCCAGTGGACGGAATGAGCAGTTCTTC. Amino acids: CASGRNEQFF. Together with reference TRBV25-1 and TRBJ2-1, the CDR3 gives the full variable domain: EADIYQTPRYLVIGTGKKITLECSQTMGHDKMYWYQQDPGMELHLIHYSYGVNSTEKGDLSSESTVSRIRTEHFPLTLESARPSHTSQYLCASGRNEQFFGPGTRLTVL.

The chain has TRBV12-2 and TRBJ2-3; no check of the table's D call, TRBD1, against the DNA was made. TRBV12-2 is listed as a pseudogene. This CDR3 region has 17 residues. As DNA, the CDR3 is TGTGCAAGTCGCTTCGGGGGCAGCGCCCCTTGTACAGATACGCAGTATTTT. Protein sequence: CASRFGGSAPCTDTQYF.

This clonotype was observed a few times. This chain connects TRBV6-6 to TRBJ2-2; D not certain. V lost 7 bases to trimming and J lost 6 bases, with 9 bases between them. CDR3 length: 12 amino acids. Per germline, CDR1 MNHNY and CDR2 SVGAGI (reference sequence). CDR3 in amino acids: CASTTEAGELFF. CDR3 nucleotide sequence: TGTGCCAGCACCACAGAGGCCGGGGAGCTGTTTTTT.

In this sample, this clonotype turned up many times. This chain joins TRBV12-2 and TRBJ2-2. TRBV12-2 corresponds to a pseudogene. This CDR3 contains 17 residues. The CDR3 loop is CASRSQLRPANTGELFF. The CDR3, as DNA: TGTGCAAGTCGCTCACAGCTTCGGCCAGCGAACACCGGGGAGCTGTTTTTT.

The chain recombines TRBV15 with TRBJ2-1; 8 bases line up with TRBD2. The CDR3 length is 17 residues. Germline CDR1 LNHNV, CDR2 YYDKDF (reference sequence). V trimming: 0 bases; J trimming: 8 bases; junction bases outside the gene matches: 12. The CDR3 coding sequence is TGTGCCACCAGCAGAGATTTCAGGACTAGCTTCAGCGATGAGCAGTTCTTC. The encoded protein is CATSRDFRTSFSDEQFF.